Listed below are T cell receptor beta chains from one sample, sequenced in a study of control samples from healthy donors and cancer patients. Assay used: immunoSEQ multiplex PCR; TCRdb lists only in-frame clones, some missing. The sample lists nearly 200,000 clones; about 91% were seen once. Sequences were obtained from blood. These TCRs come from a man younger than 45 in good health. Each CDR3 is given with its conserved first and last residue. The order of the fields is V gene, clone size, J gene, CDR3 protein. A row's size may be missing; if present it is once, few, many or a size class.

v_gene: TRBV6-6; abundance: -; j_gene: TRBJ1-3; CDR3aa: CASSTTGNTIYF
v_gene: TRBV2; abundance: -; j_gene: TRBJ1-4; CDR3aa: CASRNMATNEKLFF
v_gene: TRBV19; abundance: -; j_gene: TRBJ2-3; CDR3aa: CASNSEGQSTDTQYF
v_gene: TRBV5-1; abundance: -; j_gene: TRBJ1-1; CDR3aa: CASSLGGGNTEAFF
v_gene: TRBV7-9; abundance: -; j_gene: TRBJ1-3; CDR3aa: CASSLFPSSGNTIYF
v_gene: TRBV7-6; abundance: -; j_gene: TRBJ2-7; CDR3aa: CASSSTDGYPGDEQYF
v_gene: TRBV19; abundance: -; j_gene: TRBJ1-4; CDR3aa: CASSIRGGREKLFF
v_gene: TRBV27; abundance: -; j_gene: TRBJ1-2; CDR3aa: CASSSTTGDWGYTF
v_gene: TRBV7-9; abundance: -; j_gene: TRBJ2-7; CDR3aa: CASSLFGTGSSYEQYF
v_gene: TRBV10-1; abundance: once; j_gene: TRBJ2-1; CDR3aa: CASSDASGRNNEQFF
v_gene: TRBV10-3; abundance: once; j_gene: TRBJ1-5; CDR3aa: CAISGGQTGQPQHF
v_gene: TRBV4-1; abundance: -; j_gene: TRBJ2-1; CDR3aa: CASSQAAGGLNEQFF
v_gene: TRBV2; abundance: -; j_gene: TRBJ2-7; CDR3aa: CASRNPANEQYF
v_gene: TRBV11-2; abundance: few; j_gene: TRBJ2-1; CDR3aa: CASSLAAGTHNEQFF
v_gene: TRBV6-5; abundance: -; j_gene: TRBJ2-1; CDR3aa: CASFVGGTYNEQFF
v_gene: TRBV7-3; abundance: -; j_gene: TRBJ1-2; CDR3aa: CASSLSGQAMDGYTF
v_gene: TRBV19; abundance: -; j_gene: TRBJ1-2; CDR3aa: CASSTPQSRYGYTF
v_gene: TRBV7-9; abundance: -; j_gene: TRBJ2-3; CDR3aa: CASSSGTYPDTQYF
v_gene: TRBV7-9; abundance: -; j_gene: TRBJ2-3; CDR3aa: CASSLDPGRDTQYF
v_gene: TRBV7-2; abundance: -; j_gene: TRBJ2-7; CDR3aa: CASSLLGVEQYF
v_gene: TRBV3-1/TRBV3-2; abundance: -; j_gene: TRBJ2-1; CDR3aa: CASSQGVLLDEQFF
v_gene: TRBV4-2; abundance: -; j_gene: TRBJ2-7; CDR3aa: CASSRHSGGTYEQYF
v_gene: TRBV5-1; abundance: -; j_gene: TRBJ1-1; CDR3aa: CASSLGFGRLMNTEAFF
v_gene: TRBV5-1; abundance: -; j_gene: TRBJ2-1; CDR3aa: CASSSSGQGSNEQFF